These T cell receptor beta chains were read from a single sample in a study of blood T cell repertoires in COVID-19. Profiled with immunoSEQ multiplex PCR; TCRdb holds only in-frame clones, not every one. The table shows a few hundred thousand clones, with around nine tenths occurring only once. The sample consisted of peripheral blood. The receptor set was obtained from a man aged 60 to 75 who had recovered from COVID-19. CDR3s include the opening cysteine and the closing phenylalanine or tryptophan. Fields, in order: clone size, D gene, J gene, V gene, CDR3 protein, CDR3 DNA. A D gene is named only where the DNA matches it firmly. Some rows mark clone size as missing; the rest say once, few, many or name a class of expanded clone.

clone size: NA; D gene: NA; J gene: TRBJ1-2; V gene: TRBV30; CDR3 protein: CAWSGGGSYTF; CDR3 DNA: TGTGCCTGGTCGGGAGGAGGTAGCTACACCTTC
clone size: NA; D gene: NA; J gene: TRBJ2-3; V gene: TRBV27; CDR3 protein: CASSPLGDTQYF; CDR3 DNA: TGTGCCAGCAGTCCCCTAGGAGATACGCAGTATTTT
clone size: NA; D gene: TRBD1; J gene: TRBJ2-1; V gene: TRBV7-3; CDR3 protein: CASSLGTDNKQFF; CDR3 DNA: TGTGCCAGCAGCCTAGGGACAGACAATAAGCAGTTCTTC
clone size: NA; D gene: TRBD2; J gene: TRBJ2-3; V gene: TRBV6-4; CDR3 protein: CASSVLAGAGADTQYF; CDR3 DNA: TGTGCCAGCAGTGTCTTAGCGGGAGCAGGGGCAGATACGCAGTATTTT
clone size: NA; D gene: NA; J gene: TRBJ2-1; V gene: TRBV7-3; CDR3 protein: CASSPSYNEQFF; CDR3 DNA: TGTGCCAGCAGCCCGTCGTACAATGAGCAGTTCTTC
clone size: NA; D gene: TRBD1; J gene: TRBJ2-1; V gene: TRBV24-1; CDR3 protein: CATSDPGPGTGYNEQFF; CDR3 DNA: TGTGCCACCAGTGATCCCGGTCCCGGGACAGGCTACAATGAGCAGTTCTTC
clone size: NA; D gene: NA; J gene: TRBJ2-5; V gene: TRBV5-1; CDR3 protein: CASSLAGRTAQETQYF; CDR3 DNA: TGCGCCAGCAGCTTGGCCGGGAGGACAGCACAAGAGACCCAGTACTTC
clone size: NA; D gene: NA; J gene: TRBJ1-6; V gene: TRBV18; CDR3 protein: CASSPEAGGSYNSPLHF; CDR3 DNA: TGTGCCAGCTCACCAGAAGCCGGGGGTTCCTATAATTCACCCCTCCACTTT
clone size: NA; D gene: TRBD1; J gene: TRBJ1-1; V gene: TRBV5-5; CDR3 protein: CASSLRWTGGAESGEAFF; CDR3 DNA: TGTGCCAGCAGCTTGAGATGGACAGGGGGCGCGGAGTCCGGGGAAGCTTTCTTT
clone size: many; D gene: NA; J gene: TRBJ2-3; V gene: TRBV9; CDR3 protein: CASSVGQGTDTQYF; CDR3 DNA: TGTGCCAGCAGCGTAGGACAGGGCACAGATACGCAGTATTTT
clone size: NA; D gene: NA; J gene: TRBJ1-1; V gene: TRBV14; CDR3 protein: CASSQEEEMLNTEAFF; CDR3 DNA: TGTGCCAGCAGCCAAGAAGAAGAGATGCTGAACACTGAAGCTTTCTTT
clone size: once; D gene: NA; J gene: TRBJ1-4; V gene: TRBV9; CDR3 protein: CASSFGTSINEKLFF; CDR3 DNA: TGTGCCAGCAGCTTTGGGACTTCGATAAATGAAAAACTGTTTTTT
clone size: NA; D gene: NA; J gene: TRBJ2-7; V gene: TRBV28; CDR3 protein: CASSLRISYEQYF; CDR3 DNA: TGTGCCAGCAGCCTCAGGATTTCCTACGAGCAGTACTTC
clone size: NA; D gene: TRBD1; J gene: TRBJ1-6; V gene: TRBV11-3; CDR3 protein: CASSPGQGRNSPLHF; CDR3 DNA: TGTGCCAGCAGCCCTGGACAGGGTAGGAATTCACCCCTCCACTTT
clone size: NA; D gene: TRBD2; J gene: TRBJ2-3; V gene: TRBV11-2; CDR3 protein: CASSLVASGRATDTQYF; CDR3 DNA: TGTGCCAGCAGCTTAGTGGCGAGCGGGAGGGCCACAGATACGCAGTATTTT
clone size: NA; D gene: NA; J gene: TRBJ2-1; V gene: TRBV3-1/TRBV3-2; CDR3 protein: CASSQGRINEQFF; CDR3 DNA: TGTGCCAGCAGCCAGGGCCGGATCAATGAGCAGTTCTTC
clone size: NA; D gene: NA; J gene: TRBJ2-7; V gene: TRBV5-5; CDR3 protein: CASSYSGGRGSLREQYF; CDR3 DNA: TGTGCCAGCAGCTACTCCGGCGGCAGGGGAAGTTTGCGGGAGCAGTACTTC
clone size: NA; D gene: NA; J gene: TRBJ1-1; V gene: TRBV29-1; CDR3 protein: CSVHQGTVNTEAFF; CDR3 DNA: TGCAGCGTGCATCAGGGAACGGTGAACACTGAAGCTTTCTTT
clone size: NA; D gene: NA; J gene: TRBJ2-3; V gene: TRBV4-3; CDR3 protein: CASSQDGPRREAQYF; CDR3 DNA: TGCGCCAGCAGCCAAGATGGGCCCAGGAGGGAGGCGCAGTATTTT
clone size: NA; D gene: NA; J gene: TRBJ1-4; V gene: TRBV28; CDR3 protein: CASSRGAQGEEKLFF; CDR3 DNA: TGTGCCAGCAGCCGGGGGGCTCAAGGGGAGGAAAAACTGTTTTTT
clone size: NA; D gene: NA; J gene: TRBJ2-3; V gene: TRBV10-3; CDR3 protein: CAASMDLAGMDTQYF; CDR3 DNA: TGTGCCGCCTCGATGGACTTAGCCGGAATGGATACGCAGTATTTT
clone size: NA; D gene: NA; J gene: TRBJ1-2; V gene: TRBV30; CDR3 protein: CAWSQVGAGGYTF; CDR3 DNA: TGTGCCTGGAGCCAAGTGGGGGCCGGTGGCTACACCTTC
clone size: NA; D gene: TRBD1; J gene: TRBJ2-7; V gene: TRBV28; CDR3 protein: CASSWGTGPTTYEQYF; CDR3 DNA: TGTGCCAGCAGTTGGGGGACAGGGCCTACTACCTACGAGCAGTACTTC
clone size: NA; D gene: NA; J gene: TRBJ1-1; V gene: TRBV28; CDR3 protein: CASSLLALEAFF; CDR3 DNA: TGTGCCAGCAGTTTACTGGCATTAGAAGCTTTCTTT
clone size: NA; D gene: NA; J gene: TRBJ1-2; V gene: TRBV3-1/TRBV3-2; CDR3 protein: CASSQDTGRSNYGYTF; CDR3 DNA: TGTGCCAGCAGCCAAGATACAGGGCGTTCTAACTATGGCTACACCTTC
clone size: NA; D gene: TRBD1; J gene: TRBJ1-2; V gene: TRBV27; CDR3 protein: CGTGVDYGYTF; CDR3 DNA: TGTGGGACAGGGGTTGACTATGGCTACACCTTC
clone size: NA; D gene: NA; J gene: TRBJ2-4; V gene: TRBV7-9; CDR3 protein: CASSLGYLAKNIQYF; CDR3 DNA: TGTGCCAGCAGCTTAGGTTATTTAGCCAAAAACATTCAGTACTTC
clone size: few; D gene: NA; J gene: TRBJ1-3; V gene: TRBV19; CDR3 protein: CASSMAGNGNTIYF; CDR3 DNA: TGTGCCAGTAGTATGGCAGGGAATGGAAACACCATATATTTT
clone size: NA; D gene: TRBD2; J gene: TRBJ2-3; V gene: TRBV19; CDR3 protein: CASSRTSGNTDTQYF; CDR3 DNA: TGTGCCAGTAGTCGGACTAGCGGGAACACAGATACGCAGTATTTT
clone size: NA; D gene: NA; J gene: TRBJ1-1; V gene: TRBV21-1; CDR3 protein: CASTFGGNTEAFF; CDR3 DNA: TGTGCCAGCACATTCGGGGGAAACACTGAAGCTTTCTTT
clone size: NA; D gene: NA; J gene: TRBJ1-1; V gene: TRBV28; CDR3 protein: CASSFPGGALRTEAFF; CDR3 DNA: TGTGCCAGCAGTTTTCCAGGAGGGGCGTTACGAACTGAAGCTTTCTTT
clone size: NA; D gene: TRBD1; J gene: TRBJ2-3; V gene: TRBV19; CDR3 protein: CASSIGLQGARSDTQYF; CDR3 DNA: TGTGCCAGTAGTATAGGGCTACAGGGGGCAAGGTCAGATACGCAGTATTTT
clone size: NA; D gene: NA; J gene: TRBJ2-7; V gene: TRBV5-1; CDR3 protein: CASSLYFGAYEQYF; CDR3 DNA: TGCGCCAGCAGCTTGTACTTCGGTGCCTACGAGCAGTACTTC
clone size: few; D gene: NA; J gene: TRBJ1-4; V gene: TRBV11-2; CDR3 protein: CASSRRGLTNEKLFF; CDR3 DNA: TGTGCCAGCAGTCGGAGGGGTTTAACTAATGAAAAACTGTTTTTT
clone size: NA; D gene: TRBD1; J gene: TRBJ2-7; V gene: TRBV7-2; CDR3 protein: CASSPGTGVLEQYF; CDR3 DNA: TGTGCCAGCAGTCCCGGGACAGGGGTCCTCGAGCAGTACTTC
clone size: NA; D gene: NA; J gene: TRBJ1-6; V gene: TRBV9; CDR3 protein: CASSRGVPVSYNSPLHF; CDR3 DNA: TGTGCCAGCTCGCGGGGGGTCCCTGTCTCCTATAATTCACCCCTCCACTTT
clone size: NA; D gene: NA; J gene: TRBJ2-1; V gene: TRBV9; CDR3 protein: CASSPLGGGSINEQFF; CDR3 DNA: TGTGCCAGCAGCCCATTGGGGGGCGGGAGTATAAATGAGCAGTTCTTC
clone size: NA; D gene: TRBD1; J gene: TRBJ1-6; V gene: TRBV7-3; CDR3 protein: CASSLIRTGGHSPLHF; CDR3 DNA: TGTGCCAGCAGCCTAATCAGGACAGGGGGGCATTCACCCCTCCACTTT
clone size: NA; D gene: NA; J gene: TRBJ1-4; V gene: TRBV6-2/TRBV6-3; CDR3 protein: CASSYPEQGREKLFF; CDR3 DNA: TGTGCCAGCAGTTACCCGGAACAGGGTCGAGAAAAACTGTTTTTT
clone size: NA; D gene: NA; J gene: TRBJ2-7; V gene: TRBV11-2; CDR3 protein: CASSLVRHYYEQYF; CDR3 DNA: TGTGCCAGCAGCTTAGTTCGACATTACTACGAGCAGTACTTC
clone size: NA; D gene: TRBD2; J gene: TRBJ2-1; V gene: TRBV24-1; CDR3 protein: CATTGVAGGYNEQFF; CDR3 DNA: TGTGCCACCACGGGTGTGGCGGGAGGGTACAATGAGCAGTTCTTC
clone size: NA; D gene: TRBD1; J gene: TRBJ1-1; V gene: TRBV7-2; CDR3 protein: CASSAHRGAEAFF; CDR3 DNA: TGTGCCAGCAGCGCCCACAGGGGTGCTGAAGCTTTCTTT
clone size: NA; D gene: NA; J gene: TRBJ1-2; V gene: TRBV19; CDR3 protein: CASSARQEPNYGYTF; CDR3 DNA: TGTGCCAGTAGTGCCCGACAGGAGCCTAACTATGGCTACACCTTC
clone size: NA; D gene: NA; J gene: TRBJ1-2; V gene: TRBV25-1; CDR3 protein: CASSNRGFYGYTF; CDR3 DNA: TGTGCCAGCAGTAATAGGGGCTTCTATGGCTACACCTTC
clone size: NA; D gene: TRBD2; J gene: TRBJ2-2; V gene: TRBV28; CDR3 protein: CASSLKGLGTGELFF; CDR3 DNA: TGTGCCAGCAGTTTAAAAGGACTAGGCACCGGGGAGCTGTTTTTT
clone size: NA; D gene: NA; J gene: TRBJ1-1; V gene: TRBV3-1/TRBV3-2; CDR3 protein: CASSQLRGRGHTEAFF; CDR3 DNA: TGTGCCAGCAGCCAGCTGAGAGGCAGGGGCCACACTGAAGCTTTCTTT
clone size: NA; D gene: NA; J gene: TRBJ1-5; V gene: TRBV21-1; CDR3 protein: CASSLGGAREGNQPQHF; CDR3 DNA: TGTGCCAGCAGCCTTGGGGGGGCCAGGGAAGGCAATCAGCCCCAGCATTTT
clone size: few; D gene: NA; J gene: TRBJ2-7; V gene: TRBV6-5; CDR3 protein: CASSYLGGIGEQYF; CDR3 DNA: TGTGCCAGCAGTTACTTGGGAGGAATCGGCGAGCAGTACTTC
clone size: NA; D gene: TRBD1; J gene: TRBJ1-2; V gene: TRBV5-4; CDR3 protein: CASSPRTGATSYRGYTF; CDR3 DNA: TGTGCCAGCAGTCCTCGGACAGGGGCTACCTCTTACCGTGGCTACACCTTC